Below are 32 T cell receptor beta chains sequenced from a single sample in a study of blood T cells in healthy people across ages. Through a sample-barcoded 5' primer and a J-beta primer mix, a second PCR was run for roughly 6 to 12 cycles. MiXCR, run by TCRdb on the 5' RACE reads, gives a single entry per CDR3 protein. The table records some 640,000 distinct CDR3 sequences, approximately 30% of them present only once. The sample was blood. The receptors were gathered from a woman of 80 years or more in good health.

The V and J genes are TRBV24-1 and TRBJ2-1; 10 bases agree with TRBD2. Germline V gene data show CDR1 as KGHDR and CDR2 as SFDVKD. This CDR3 has 15 residues. J gave up 6 bases and V 9 bases, and 10 bases lay outside the gene matches. Written as DNA, the CDR3 is TGTGCCACCGCCATGGCTAGCGGGAGTGGCAATGAGCAGTTCTTC. Protein sequence: CATAMASGSGNEQFF.

Details on this clonotype: Germline and junction disagree at one end, which may indicate a read error. This chain links TRBV18 with TRBJ2-7; the D is unclear. The CDR3 length is 14 residues. The germline V gene encodes CDR1 KGHSH and CDR2 LQKENI. The CDR3 sequence: CASSPPENSYEQNF. CDR3 in DNA: TGTGCCAGCTCACCACCTGAAAACTCCTACGAGCAGAACTTC.

This clonotype was seen at least ten times. A read error may be the cause here, since a much bigger clone is one base away. The chain is built from TRBV7-2 and TRBJ2-5, with unresolved D. Trimming stripped 0 bases from V and 11 bases from J, with 25 bases between. CDR1 and CDR2 from the germline V gene are SGHTA and FQGNSA. The CDR3 runs 17 residues. The CDR3 DNA reads TGTGCCAGCAGCTTAGCGCTTTGGCGCAACTCTCACAATGAGCAGTACTTC. It translates to CASSLALWRNSHNEQYF.

V usage is TRBV5-1 and J usage is TRBJ2-1, with 7 bases that match TRBD1. Trimming at V came to 6 bases and at J to 7 bases, leaving 13 bases not matched to a gene. The CDR3 spans 15 residues. Germline CDR1 SGHRS, CDR2 YFSETQ. The CDR3 region is CASNSYRTGENEQFF. The DNA of the CDR3 is TGCGCCAGCAACTCTTACCGTACAGGGGAAAATGAGCAGTTCTTC. Full variable domain (missing parts from reference TRBV5-1 and TRBJ2-1): KAGVTQTPRYLIKTRGQQVTLSCSPISGHRSVSWYQQTPGQGLQFLFEYFSETQRNKGNFPGRFSGRQFSNSRSEMNVSTLELGDSALYLCASNSYRTGENEQFFGPGTRLTVL.

On this clonotype: This sequence may be a read error, since a much larger clone differs from it by one base. The genes are TRBV6-2 or TRBV6-3 and TRBJ2-1; 9 bases line up with TRBD2. The CDR3 runs to 14 residues. Germline V CDR1 and CDR2: MNHEY, SVGEGT. The CDR3 spells CTSSYSRGGHEQFF. The DNA of the CDR3 is TGTACCAGCAGTTACTCGCGGGGGGGCCATGAGCAGTTCTTC.

This clonotype was recorded many times. The chain is built from TRBV7-2 and TRBJ2-3; 8 positions match TRBD1. Germline lookup yields CDR1 SGHTA and CDR2 FQGNSA. CDR3 size: 15 residues. Trimming took 6 bases from V and 2 from J; bases not matched to a gene: 7. The CDR3 sequence: CASSPVQGVTDTQYF. CDR3 nucleotides: TGTGCCAGCAGTCCGGTACAGGGGGTCACAGATACGCAGTATTTT.

This chain links TRBV2 with TRBJ1-5; 8 nucleotides align to TRBD1. The CDR3 is 14 amino acids. The J segment lost 5 bases and the V segment lost 8 bases, leaving 8 bases of the junction unmatched. From germline, CDR1 is SNHLY and CDR2 FYNNEI. The CDR3 region is CASRHAGGHQPQHF. DNA for the CDR3: TGTGCCAGCCGCCACGCAGGGGGCCATCAGCCCCAGCATTTT.

V gene TRBV7-2 combines with J gene TRBJ2-7; 8 bases line up with TRBD2. The tail of the sequence fits TRBJ2-5 better, so the J call may be wrong. This CDR3 comprises 15 residues. The germline CDR1 and CDR2 sequences are SGHTA and FQGNSA. CDR3 region: CASSLADSGKETQYF. In nucleotides, the CDR3 is TGTGCCAGCAGCTTAGCGGATAGCGGGAAAGAGACCCAGTACTTC.

This clonotype was seen at least ten times. This may be a read error, as it is one base from a much larger clone. The chain combines TRBV29-1 with TRBJ2-1; 10 bases align to TRBD2. Judging by the DNA end, TRBJ2-7 fits better; the J call may be wrong. Germline loops: CDR1 SQVTM, CDR2 ANQGSEA. The CDR3 is 13 residues long. Written as DNA, the CDR3 is TGCAGCGCCGGGACTAGCGACTACAATGAGCAGTACTTC. This gives the protein CSAGTSDYNEQYF.

This clonotype was seen at least ten times. The rearrangement joins TRBV30 to TRBJ1-6; TRBD1 is a possible D gene (5 bases). CDR3 size: 15 residues. V was shortened by 4 bases and J by 3 bases, with 13 bases between the two germline ends. Looked up from germline, CDR1 is GTSNPN and CDR2 is SVGIG (reference sequence). Written as DNA, the CDR3 is TGTGCCTGGACCAGGGAGGCTCGCTATAATTCACCCCTCCACTTT. Translating gives CAWTREARYNSPLHF.

Concerning this clonotype: A read error may be the cause here, since a much bigger clone is one base away. The chain links TRBV5-1 to TRBJ1-4; D remains unclear. Germline loops: CDR1 SGHRS, CDR2 YFSETQ. The CDR3 is 14 amino acids. Trimming left V 0 bases short and J 7 bases short, with 10 bases between. CDR3: CASSLDGNSEKLFF. CDR3 bases: TGCGCCAGCAGCTTGGACGGAAATAGTGAAAAACTGTTTTTT.

The V gene is TRBV10-3, the J gene TRBJ2-1, with D perhaps TRBD2 (5 bases). The CDR3 runs 13 residues. The ends were cut back, 10 bases at V and 8 bases at J, with 18 bases in the middle. The germline CDR1 and CDR2 sequences are ENHRY and SYGVKD. This chain's CDR3 is CASKKSGYDEQFF. The CDR3 coding sequence is TGTGCCAGCAAAAAATCGGGGTACGATGAGCAGTTCTTC.

V gene TRBV3-1 combines with J gene TRBJ1-2; tentative D call: TRBD1 (6 bases). The CDR3 runs to 12 residues. With 1 base removed from V and 8 bases from J, the gap between germline ends came to 8 bases. Germline V gene sequence: CDR1 LGHDT, CDR2 YNNKEL (reference sequence). The CDR3 nucleotides are TGTGCCAGCAGCCAAGTAGGGGGGGGCTACACCTTC. Protein sequence: CASSQVGGGYTF.

On this clonotype: A read error may be the cause here, since a much bigger clone is one base away. V and J are TRBV7-8 and TRBJ2-3, with unresolved D. In germline, CDR1 is SGHVS, CDR2 FQNEAQ. V was cut by 5 bases and J by 0 bases, with 9 bases left in between. This CDR3 has 14 residues. Here the CDR3 reads CASSRWRSTDTQYF. DNA for the CDR3: TGTGCCAGCAGCAGGTGGCGTAGCACAGATACGCAGTATTTT.

In its sample, this clonotype was seen a few times. The V and J genes are TRBV9 and TRBJ1-4; 7 nucleotides align to TRBD1. V shed 4 bases, J shed 5 bases, and the junction held 8 bases outside the gene matches. CDR1 is SGDLS and CDR2 is YYNGEE in the germline V gene. The CDR3 length is 15 residues. The CDR3 coding sequence is TGTGCCAGCAGCACCCGGACAGGACAGAATGAAAAACTGTTTTTT. It encodes CASSTRTGQNEKLFF.

This chain joins TRBV7-2 and TRBJ2-4; D is unresolved. Germline CDR1 reads SGHTA; CDR2 reads FQGNSA. The CDR3 runs to 17 residues. Between the trimmed V and J ends, which lost 5 bases and 0 bases, there was a span of 17 bases. The CDR3: CASSPEAAVLAKNIQYF. CDR3 sequence (DNA): TGTGCCAGCAGCCCCGAGGCGGCAGTTCTAGCCAAAAACATTCAGTACTTC.

This clonotype was observed at least ten times. The chain is built from TRBV15 and TRBJ2-1; D might be TRBD2 (5 bases). The CDR3 consists of 16 residues. V dropped 0 bases and J dropped 4 bases, with 13 bases sitting between them. Germline assignment: CDR1 LNHNV and CDR2 YYDKDF (reference sequence). The CDR3 loop reads CATSRDKRTDYNEQFF. In nucleotides, the CDR3 is TGTGCCACCAGCAGAGATAAGAGGACTGATTACAATGAGCAGTTCTTC.

This clonotype was seen at least ten times. The rearrangement uses TRBV4-2 and TRBJ2-3, with D hard to call. This CDR3 is built from 14 residues. CDR1 and CDR2 from the germline V gene are LGHNA and YNFKEQ. The V end lost 0 bases, the J end lost 4 bases, and 8 bases lay between the germline ends. The CDR3 sequence: CASSQDRGPDTQYF. The CDR3 nucleotides read TGTGCCAGCAGCCAAGATAGAGGTCCAGATACGCAGTATTTT.

V gene TRBV12-3 or TRBV12-4 combines with J gene TRBJ2-3; 7 bases align to TRBD2. This CDR3 spans 17 amino acids. Losses at the gene ends were 7 bases for V and 0 bases for J; bases not matched to a gene: 13. CDR3 residues: CASKPLGRGTSTDTQYF. The CDR3 nucleotides are TGTGCCAGCAAACCCTTAGGGCGGGGGACGAGCACAGATACGCAGTATTTT.

This clonotype was observed many times. This rearrangement joins TRBV29-1 to TRBJ1-4; possibly TRBD1 for D (5 bases). Trimming stripped 7 bases from V and 8 bases from J, with 17 bases between. This CDR3 is built from 13 residues. Germline V gene lookup returns CDR1 SQVTM and CDR2 ANQGSEA. The CDR3 spells CSAAGRVNEKLFF. CDR3 bases: TGCAGCGCCGCGGGCAGGGTGAACGAAAAACTGTTTTTT.

This clonotype was seen at least ten times. This sequence joins TRBV29-1 and TRBJ1-4; a weak D match, TRBD1 (5 bases). CDR3 length: 13 amino acids. Trimming left V 4 bases short and J 8 bases short, with 14 bases between. Germline V CDR1 and CDR2: SQVTM, ANQGSEA. CDR3 bases: TGCAGCGTTGTGGGGGAATCGGGGGAAAAACTGTTTTTT. Protein product: CSVVGESGEKLFF.

This clonotype was counted at least ten times. The chain uses TRBV29-1 and TRBJ2-1; D is unclear. This CDR3 comprises 15 residues. CDR1 is SQVTM, CDR2 ANQGSEA, per germline. Trimming left V 5 bases short and J 3 bases short, with 17 bases between. In nucleotides, the CDR3 is TGCAGCGTTTCCTCACTTTACAAGGGCTACAATGAGCAGTTCTTC. It translates to CSVSSLYKGYNEQFF.

This clonotype was seen many times. This chain uses TRBV28 with TRBJ2-5; TRBD1 aligns across 10 bases. The J call is doubtful: the DNA matches TRBJ2-7 better. In germline, CDR1 is MDHEN, CDR2 SYDVKM. The CDR3 runs to 14 residues. The CDR3: CASSVRQGAREQYF. In DNA form, the CDR3 reads TGTGCCAGCAGTGTAAGACAGGGGGCGCGCGAGCAGTACTTC.

The CDR3 sequence is CASSLAGRRGGTDTQYF. The DNA for the CDR3 is TGTGCCAGCAGCTTAGCGGGTCGACGGGGAGGCACAGATACGCAGTATTTT. The genes are TRBV7-8 and TRBJ2-3, with D tentatively TRBD2 (5 bases). CDR1 SGHVS and CDR2 FQNEAQ come from the germline V gene. The CDR3 has 17 amino acids. The V and J ends lost 0 bases and 1 base respectively, with 14 bases between them.

Ten or more counts support this clonotype. The chain links TRBV5-1 to TRBJ2-7; 8 bases are shared with TRBD1. Germline V gene lookup returns CDR1 SGHRS and CDR2 YFSETQ. The CDR3 runs to 15 residues. The ends lost 4 bases at V and 2 bases at J; junction bases unmatched: 8. CDR3 DNA sequence: TGCGCCAGCAGCCTCCGGACAGGGCCAGCCTACGAGCAGTACTTC. Translation gives CASSLRTGPAYEQYF.

This clonotype was observed a few times. The junction and the germline gene differ at one end; a read error may be behind it. The genes are TRBV5-6 and TRBJ2-3; D possibly matches TRBD1 or TRBD2 (5 bases each). The CDR3 loop spans 13 amino acids. Per germline, CDR1 SGHDT and CDR2 YYEEEE. The CDR3: CACSFRDADTQYF. The CDR3 DNA reads as TGCGCCTGCAGCTTCCGGGACGCAGATACGCAGTATTTT.

The chain links TRBV6-6 to TRBJ2-4; D is unclear. Gene TRBJ2-7 matches the end of the DNA better, so the J call may be wrong. Germline CDR1 MNHNY, CDR2 SVGAGI (reference sequence). There are 12 residues in the CDR3. CDR3 sequence (DNA): TGTGCCGGTAGCCACAAATCCTACGAGCAGTACTTC. Translating it yields CAGSHKSYEQYF.

This sequence joins TRBV12-3 or TRBV12-4 and TRBJ2-3; 7 bases match TRBD2. CDR3 length: 12 residues. J gave up 4 bases and V 10 bases, and 5 bases lay outside the gene matches. The chain's CDR3 is CATAGEPDTQYF. As DNA, the CDR3 is TGTGCCACCGCGGGAGAACCAGATACGCAGTATTTT.

In its sample, this clonotype was seen a few times. One base away lies a much larger clone, so this may be a sequencing read error. The chain combines TRBV20-1 with TRBJ2-1; 7 nucleotides agree with TRBD2. Germline CDR1 is DFQATT and CDR2 is SNEGSKA (reference sequence). J lost 13 bases, V lost 3 bases, and 24 bases had no gene match. The CDR3 length is 17 residues. The DNA for the CDR3 is TGCAGTGCTAGGGACGCAACTAGCGATGCCCTTGGCGAGACCCAGTTCTTC. Translating it yields CSARDATSDALGETQFF.

This clonotype was counted many times. This rearrangement joins TRBV7-9 to TRBJ1-6; the match to TRBD1 covers 7 bases. The CDR3 length is 14 residues. V shed 2 bases, J shed 9 bases, and the junction held 4 bases outside the gene matches. The germline gives CDR1 SEHNR, CDR2 FQNEAQ (reference sequence). The CDR3 DNA follows: TGTGCCAGCAGCTTAAGGGGGCGCGGTTCACCCCTCCACTTT. It is translated as CASSLRGRGSPLHF.

This clonotype was seen a handful of times. The gene calls are TRBV6-6 and TRBJ2-1; perhaps TRBD1 as D (6 bases). The DNA end is a closer match to TRBJ2-7, so the J assignment may be wrong. From germline, CDR1 is MNHNY and CDR2 SVGAGI (reference sequence). The length of the CDR3 is 15 residues. CDR3 in amino acids: CASTLRGSSYNEQYF. DNA of the CDR3: TGTGCCAGCACATTGAGGGGGAGCTCCTACAATGAGCAGTACTTC.

This chain uses TRBV7-2 with TRBJ2-5; D possibly corresponds to TRBD2 (5 bases). V was cut by 7 bases and J by 2 bases, with 14 bases left in between. This CDR3 region has 14 residues. Germline V lookup: CDR1 SGHTA, CDR2 FQGNSA. The CDR3 DNA reads TGTGCCAGCAACTGGGCGGGTTTTCAAGAGACCCAGTACTTC. Translation: CASNWAGFQETQYF.